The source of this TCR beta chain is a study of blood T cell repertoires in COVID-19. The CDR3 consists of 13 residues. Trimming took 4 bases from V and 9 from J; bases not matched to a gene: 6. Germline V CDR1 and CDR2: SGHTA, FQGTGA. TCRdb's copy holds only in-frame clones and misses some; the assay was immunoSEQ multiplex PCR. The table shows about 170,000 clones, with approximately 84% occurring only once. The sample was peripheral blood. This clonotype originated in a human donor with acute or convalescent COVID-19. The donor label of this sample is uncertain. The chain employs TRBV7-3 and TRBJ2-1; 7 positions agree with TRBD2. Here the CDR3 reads CASSSGGNGEQFF. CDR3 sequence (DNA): TGTGCCAGCAGCTCCGGGGGGAACGGTGAGCAGTTCTTC.